These 15 T cell receptor beta chains share one sample of origin, sequenced in a study of cytomegalovirus exposure and HLA in healthy donors. The PCR contained 60 Vbeta and 13 Jbeta primers. Method: immunoSEQ multiplex PCR; TCRdb's copy keeps in-frame clones and lacks some. This repertoire shows about 130,000 clones, around 80% found once; its top ten account for over 0.9%. Sequencing was carried out using PBMCs. Receptors were obtained from a human donor in good health.

This clone was counted only a few times. The genes are TRBV23-1 and TRBJ1-5, with D uncertain. TRBV23-1 is marked as an open reading frame, function uncertain. The CDR3 runs to 10 residues. The germline V and J ends were trimmed by 8 bases and 4 bases, with 3 bases remaining between them. The CDR3 spells CASPNQPQHF. DNA for the CDR3: TGCGCCAGCCCAAATCAGCCCCAGCATTTT.

The chain has TRBV5-5 and TRBJ2-1; 8 nucleotides match TRBD2. Germline CDR1 SGHKS, CDR2 YYEKEE (reference sequence). The CDR3 is 15 residues long. After removal of 3 bases from V and 16 bases from J, the junction contained 18 bases not matched to a gene. CDR3 DNA sequence: TGTGCCAGCAGCTCGGGACTAGTTCGTCCCCATCAATCCTTCTTC. It encodes CASSSGLVRPHQSFF.

The table lists this clone with a count of one. DNA of the CDR3: TGTGCCATCAGCTATCACCGGGACAGGGGGAACACCGGGGAGCTGTTTTTT. Amino acid sequence: CAISYHRDRGNTGELFF. V and J are TRBV10-3 and TRBJ2-2; 10 bases line up with TRBD1. The CDR3 is made up of 17 amino acids. From germline, CDR1 is ENHRY and CDR2 SYGVKD. The V segment lost 6 bases and the J segment 1 base; nucleotides outside the gene matches: 8.

The chain is built from TRBV28 and TRBJ2-5; weak D call: TRBD2 (5 bases). Germline CDR1 is MDHEN and CDR2 is SYDVKM. This CDR3 has 18 amino acids. V was shortened by 5 bases and J by 7 bases, with 29 bases between the two germline ends. The CDR3 protein is CASSPPSPLAGLIGTQYF. CDR3 bases: TGTGCCAGCAGTCCACCATCACCACTGGCGGGTCTCATCGGGACCCAGTACTTC. Combining the CDR3 with reference TRBV28 and TRBJ2-5 gives the whole variable domain DVKVTQSSRYLVKRTGEKVFLECVQDMDHENMFWYRQDPGLGLRLIYFSYDVKMKEKGDIPEGYSVSREKKERFSLILESASTNQTSMYLCASSPPSPLAGLIGTQYFGPGTRLLVL.

CDR3 bases: TGTGCCAGCAGCTTAGGGGGCCCAGGCTATGGCTACACCTTC. Translating gives CASSLGGPGYGYTF. This chain connects TRBV7-9 to TRBJ1-2; D may be TRBD1 (5 bases). The V end lost 1 base, the J end lost 4 bases, and 10 bases lay between the germline ends. Germline assignment: CDR1 SEHNR and CDR2 FQNEAQ (reference sequence). This CDR3 is 14 amino acids long. The full variable domain, in which reference TRBV7-9 and TRBJ1-2 provide the parts outside the CDR3, is DTGVSQNPRHKITKRGQNVTFRCDPISEHNRLYWYRQTLGQGPEFLTYFQNEAQLEKSRLLSDRFSAERPKGSFSTLEIQRTEQGDSAMYLCASSLGGPGYGYTFGSGTRLTVV.

Of note for this clone: At one end, the junction sequence differs from germline, possibly due to a read error. Other nucleotide sequences from this sample produce the same CDR3. The gene calls are TRBV7-2 and TRBJ1-1; D unresolved. Germline V lookup: CDR1 SGHTA, CDR2 FQGNSA. This CDR3 has 15 residues. Here the CDR3 reads CASSLTRAQNTEAFF. The CDR3 bases are TGTGCCAGCAGCTTAACGAGGGCTCAGAACACTGAAGCTTTCTTC. The variable domain in full, completed from reference TRBV7-2 and TRBJ1-1, reads GAGVSQSPSNKVTEKGKDVELRCDPISGHTALYWYRQSLGQGLEFLIYFQGNSAPDKSGLPSDRFSAERTGGSVSTLTIQRTQQEDSAVYLCASSLTRAQNTEAFFGQGTRLTVV.

In DNA, the CDR3 is TGTGCCAGCAGCGCTGGGGGGAATCTCCAGCCCCAGCATTTT. Translated, it gives CASSAGGNLQPQHF. J is TRBJ1-5 and V is TRBV9; a weak D match, TRBD1 (5 bases). Trimming pared 3 bases from V and 7 bases from J, leaving 14 bases between. The germline gives CDR1 SGDLS, CDR2 YYNGEE. The CDR3 runs 14 residues.

The V and J genes are TRBV4-1 and TRBJ2-5; possibly TRBD2 for D (6 bases). Germline CDR1 and CDR2: MGHRA and YSYEKL. V lost 4 bases, J lost 3 bases, and 21 bases lay in between. CDR3 size: 17 residues. The CDR3 sequence: CASSPPGGRGAEETQYF. As DNA, the CDR3 is TGCGCCAGCAGCCCCCCCGGGGGTCGCGGGGCGGAAGAGACCCAGTACTTC.

The V gene is TRBV5-6, the J gene TRBJ1-6; D is unresolved. CDR3 length equals 18 residues. V was pared by 0 bases and J by 0 bases, with 13 bases between. Germline V gene data show CDR1 as SGHDT and CDR2 as YYEEEE. CDR3 nucleotides: TGTGCCAGCAGCTTGGAGGCCGCGGTCAGCTCCTATAATTCACCCCTCCACTTT. It is translated as CASSLEAAVSSYNSPLHF.

This chain joins TRBV6-6 and TRBJ1-1; D unresolved. The CDR3 length is 11 residues. The germline V gene has CDR1 MNHNY and CDR2 SVGAGI (reference sequence). V gave up 5 bases and J gave up 4 bases, with 5 bases separating them. The CDR3 coding sequence is TGTGCCAGCAGTCAGGTCACTGAAGCTTTCTTT. This codes for CASSQVTEAFF.

This clone was found a few times. The chain is built from TRBV27 and TRBJ2-3, with 7 bases fitting TRBD1. CDR3 length: 14 residues. V lost 3 bases to trimming and J lost 3 bases; unmatched junction nucleotides: 3. Germline CDR1 is MNHEY and CDR2 is SMNVEV (reference sequence). CDR3 amino acids: CASSFRDSTDTQYF. CDR3 coding DNA: TGTGCCAGCAGTTTTCGGGACAGTACAGATACGCAGTATTTT.

CDR3 in amino acids: CAPRRVGELFF. The CDR3 nucleotides are TGTGCCCCCCGTCGAGTCGGGGAGCTGTTTTTT. The rearrangement uses TRBV11-3 and TRBJ2-2; the D is unclear. The V gene's germline CDR1 is SGHNT and CDR2 YENEEA. V lost 11 bases to trimming and J lost 7 bases, with 11 bases between them. This CDR3 contains 11 residues. Supplemented by reference TRBV11-3 and TRBJ2-2, the full variable domain reads EAGVVQSPRYKIIEKKQPVAFWCNPISGHNTLYWYLQNLGQGPELLIRYENEEAVDDSQLPKDRFSAERLKGVDSTLKIQPAELGDSAVYLCAPRRVGELFFGEGSRLTVL.

J is TRBJ2-2 and V is TRBV5-8, with D unresolved. Germline V CDR1 and CDR2: SGHTS, YDEGEE. V was clipped by 0 bases and J by 2 bases, with 11 bases between them. This CDR3 has 16 amino acids. The CDR3 protein is CASSLGDTLNTGELFF. For the CDR3, the DNA is TGTGCCAGCAGCTTGGGAGACACCCTAAACACCGGGGAGCTGTTTTTT.

V usage is TRBV15 and J usage is TRBJ1-5; D not resolved. This CDR3 contains 15 residues. Germline-derived CDR1 and CDR2 are LNHNV and YYDKDF (reference sequence). V was trimmed by 8 bases and J by 4 bases, leaving 18 bases between them. The CDR3 here is CATARVLTGNQPQHF. The CDR3 DNA follows: TGTGCCACCGCTCGGGTTCTCACGGGGAATCAGCCCCAGCATTTT.

In the case of this clone: Other DNA sequences in this specimen translate into the identical CDR3. V gene TRBV6-6 combines with J gene TRBJ2-7; 7 nucleotides agree with TRBD1. Germline CDR1 and CDR2: MNHNY and SVGAGI (reference sequence). The CDR3 has 11 residues. The ends lost 6 bases at V and 4 bases at J; junction bases unmatched: 0. DNA for the CDR3: TGTGCCAGCAGCAGGGGGTACGAGCAGTACTTC. Amino acid sequence: CASSRGYEQYF.